This T cell receptor (beta chain) was identified in a study of T cell responses to AZD1222 COVID-19 vaccine. Using immunoSEQ multiplex PCR, the repertoire was profiled, and TCRdb retains in-frame clones only, with some absent. The table has 150,000 or so clones, roughly 90% seen once; the top ten hold less than 5.5%. CDR1 and CDR2 (germline): SGHRS, YFSETQ. This CDR3 is 15 amino acids long. The V gene lost 6 bases and the J gene lost 5 bases, with 17 bases spanning the gap. The study's findings and limits: Clonal diversity was possibly underestimated, and the donors were mostly white British, with more females. The CD4 TCRs associated with vaccination extended across spike and predominated at 160-218 and 743-854.

About this clone itself: What it recognizes is unknown.

Source: peripheral blood, taken on day 0 of AZD1222 vaccination. The chain carries TRBV5-1 and TRBJ2-2, with D tentatively TRBD2 (6 bases). The source of this sequence is an adult in good health. The CDR3 DNA follows: TGCGCCAGCACCCAGAGGCCAGGGAGGACCGGGGAGCTGTTTTTT. Its translation: CASTQRPGRTGELFF.